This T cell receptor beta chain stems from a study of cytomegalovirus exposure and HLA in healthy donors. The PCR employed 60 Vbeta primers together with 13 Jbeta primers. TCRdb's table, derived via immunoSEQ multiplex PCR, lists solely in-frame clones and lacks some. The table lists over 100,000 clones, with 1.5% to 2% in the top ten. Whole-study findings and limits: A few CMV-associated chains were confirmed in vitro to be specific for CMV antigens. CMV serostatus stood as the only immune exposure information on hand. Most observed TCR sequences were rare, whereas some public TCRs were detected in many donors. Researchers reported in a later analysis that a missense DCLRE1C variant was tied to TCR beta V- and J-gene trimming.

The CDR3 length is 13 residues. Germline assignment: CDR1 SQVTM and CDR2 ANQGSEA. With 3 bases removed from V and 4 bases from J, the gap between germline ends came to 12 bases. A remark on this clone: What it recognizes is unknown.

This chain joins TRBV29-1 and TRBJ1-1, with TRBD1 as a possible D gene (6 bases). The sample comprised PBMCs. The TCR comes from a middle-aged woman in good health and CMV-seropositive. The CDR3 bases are TGCAGCGTTGAGGCCCAAGGGGGCACTGAAGCTTTCTTT. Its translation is CSVEAQGGTEAFF.